This T cell receptor (beta chain) came from a study of cytotoxic CD8 clonotypes in ibrutinib-treated CLL. The CDR3 sequence is 13 residues long. Trimming cost V 4 bases and J 4 bases, with 11 bases left between them. Germline loops: CDR1 GTSNPN, CDR2 SVGIG (reference sequence). Points on this clone: Antigen unknown.

Study-wide findings and caveats: Clonality went up at the time of ibrutinib response, stayed stable in sustained remission, and later dropped back toward its baseline level at progression. Researchers report that baseline clonality outpaced age-matched healthy donors and tracked circulating CD8+ T-cell counts.

This table comes from immunoSEQ multiplex PCR, and its TCRdb copy is limited to in-frame clones, with some not included. The data show some 200,000 clones, over 65% seen once. Sequenced here: PBMCs, sampled after 12 months of ibrutinib treatment. J is TRBJ1-5 and V is TRBV30, with D unresolved. This clonotype was sampled from a human donor with chronic lymphocytic leukemia. This CDR3 is CAWTKGGNQPQHF. In DNA, the CDR3 is TGTGCCTGGACTAAAGGAGGGAATCAGCCCCAGCATTTT.